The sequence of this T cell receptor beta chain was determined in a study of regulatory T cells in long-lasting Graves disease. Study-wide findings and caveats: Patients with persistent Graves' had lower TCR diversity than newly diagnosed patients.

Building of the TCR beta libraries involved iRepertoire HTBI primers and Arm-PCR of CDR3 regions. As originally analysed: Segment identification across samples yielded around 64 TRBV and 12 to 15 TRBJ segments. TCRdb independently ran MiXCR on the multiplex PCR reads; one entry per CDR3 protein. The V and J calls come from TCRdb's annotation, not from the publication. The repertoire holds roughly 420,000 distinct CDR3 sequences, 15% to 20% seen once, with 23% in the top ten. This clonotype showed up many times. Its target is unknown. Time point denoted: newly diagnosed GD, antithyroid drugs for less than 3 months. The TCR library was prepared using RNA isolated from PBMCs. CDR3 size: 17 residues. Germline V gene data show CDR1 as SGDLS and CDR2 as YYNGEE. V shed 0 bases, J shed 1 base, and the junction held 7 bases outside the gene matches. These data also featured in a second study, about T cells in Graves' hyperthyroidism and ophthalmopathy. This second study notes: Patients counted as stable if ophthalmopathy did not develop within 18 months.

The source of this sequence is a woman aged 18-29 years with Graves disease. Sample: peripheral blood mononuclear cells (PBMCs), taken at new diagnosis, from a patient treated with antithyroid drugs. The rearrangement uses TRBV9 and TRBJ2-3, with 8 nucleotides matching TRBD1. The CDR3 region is CASSVDGTGGGTDTQYF. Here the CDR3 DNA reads TGTGCCAGCAGCGTAGATGGAACAGGGGGAGGCACAGATACGCAGTATTTT.